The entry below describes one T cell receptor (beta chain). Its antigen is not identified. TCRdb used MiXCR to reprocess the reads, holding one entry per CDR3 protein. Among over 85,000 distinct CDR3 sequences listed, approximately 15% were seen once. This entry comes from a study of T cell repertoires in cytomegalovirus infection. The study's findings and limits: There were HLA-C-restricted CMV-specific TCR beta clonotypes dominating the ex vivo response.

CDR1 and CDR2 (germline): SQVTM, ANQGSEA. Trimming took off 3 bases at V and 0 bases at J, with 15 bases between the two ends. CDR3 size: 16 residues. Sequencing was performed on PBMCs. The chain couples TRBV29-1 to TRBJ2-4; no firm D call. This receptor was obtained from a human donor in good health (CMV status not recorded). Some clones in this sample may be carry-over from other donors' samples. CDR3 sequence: CSVELAASPAKNIQYF. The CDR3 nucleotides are TGCAGCGTTGAGCTTGCTGCCTCTCCAGCCAAAAACATTCAGTACTTC.